The 26 T cell receptor beta chains below were found in one sample sequenced in a study of cytomegalovirus exposure and HLA in healthy donors. This table comes from immunoSEQ multiplex PCR, and its TCRdb copy is limited to in-frame clones, with some not included. The sample lists hundreds of thousands of clones, just over 85% occurring once. The specimen was PBMCs. These receptor sequences come from a woman between 18 and 29 years old in good health and CMV-seronegative.

V gene TRBV7-6 combines with J gene TRBJ1-1; D is possibly TRBD1 (5 bases). Germline CDR1 SGHVS, CDR2 FNYEAQ. CDR3 length: 15 amino acids. Trimming removed 0 bases from V and 0 bases from J, with 8 bases in between. The DNA of the CDR3 is TGTGCCAGCAGCTTAGCCCAGGGTTTGAACACTGAAGCTTTCTTT. Translated: CASSLAQGLNTEAFF.

The rearrangement links TRBV5-1 to TRBJ2-7, with unresolved D. CDR3 length equals 14 residues. The germline V gene encodes CDR1 SGHRS and CDR2 YFSETQ. V was trimmed by 4 bases and J by 1 base, leaving 12 bases between them. The CDR3: CASSLEAVSYEQYF. The CDR3 region has the DNA TGCGCCAGCAGCCTAGAGGCGGTTTCCTACGAGCAGTACTTC.

The genes are TRBV7-5 and TRBJ2-5; the table's D call, TRBD1, was not checked against the DNA. TRBV7-5 is termed a pseudogene. The CDR3 spans 17 residues. The CDR3: CVRSPGGPRLAKETQYF. The DNA of the CDR3 is TGTGTCAGAAGCCCAGGGGGGCCGAGGCTAGCGAAAGAGACCCAGTACTTC.

The chain has TRBV27 and TRBJ2-7; D perhaps matches TRBD1 (6 bases). Germline-derived CDR1 and CDR2 are MNHEY and SMNVEV (reference sequence). Trimming took off 3 bases at V and 0 bases at J, with 9 bases between the two ends. The CDR3 consists of 14 residues. CDR3 in DNA: TGTGCCAGCAGTTTGAGGGACACCTCCTACGAGCAGTACTTC. Translating it yields CASSLRDTSYEQYF.

This chain links TRBV29-1 with TRBJ2-7; unclear D gene. The length of the CDR3 is 12 residues. CDR1 is SQVTM, CDR2 ANQGSEA, per germline. Trimming shortened V by 4 bases and J by 2 bases, and 9 bases separated the two germline ends. CDR3 sequence: CSVADTPYEQYF. CDR3 nucleotides: TGCAGCGTTGCTGACACACCCTACGAGCAGTACTTC.

The chain joins TRBV5-1 to TRBJ1-1; 8 nucleotides align to TRBD1. Losses at the gene ends were 5 bases for V and 7 bases for J; bases not matched to a gene: 10. Germline-derived CDR1 and CDR2 are SGHRS and YFSETQ. This CDR3 is built from 14 residues. Written as DNA, the CDR3 is TGCGCCAGCAGGTTTCAGGGGGCCTCTCTTGAAGCTTTCTTT. Amino acids: CASRFQGASLEAFF.

The chain recombines TRBV7-9 with TRBJ1-5; D perhaps matches TRBD1 (6 bases). The germline V gene encodes CDR1 SEHNR and CDR2 FQNEAQ (reference sequence). This CDR3 contains 15 residues. Trimming took 1 base from V and 4 from J, leaving 11 bases between them. CDR3: CASSLGGGLNQPQHF. The CDR3 region has the DNA TGTGCCAGCAGCTTAGGAGGGGGTCTTAATCAGCCCCAGCATTTT.

The rearrangement links TRBV30 to TRBJ2-3; 11 positions agree with TRBD2. Losses at the gene ends were 2 bases for V and 1 base for J; bases not matched to a gene: 5. The germline CDR1 and CDR2 sequences are GTSNPN and SVGIG (reference sequence). CDR3 length equals 16 residues. CDR3 sequence reads: CAWSRGLAARTDTQYF. In nucleotides, the CDR3 is TGTGCCTGGAGTAGGGGACTAGCGGCCCGCACAGATACGCAGTATTTT.

This rearrangement joins TRBV6-5 to TRBJ2-6; D unclear. The CDR3 loop spans 15 amino acids. From germline, CDR1 is MNHEY and CDR2 SVGAGI. Trimming shortened V by 2 bases and J by 1 base, and 6 bases separated the two germline ends. In nucleotides, the CDR3 is TGTGCCAGCAGTTACGGCAGGTCTGGGGCCAACGTCCTGACTTTC. It is translated as CASSYGRSGANVLTF.

This clone has just a few counts. The chain uses TRBV11-2 and TRBJ2-1, with D maybe TRBD1 (5 bases). Trimming took 7 bases from V and 11 from J, leaving 12 bases between them. Germline V lookup: CDR1 SGHAT, CDR2 FQNNGV. The CDR3 runs to 11 residues. The CDR3 DNA follows: TGTGCCAGCATAGGGGCAAGTAAGCAGTTCTTC. Amino acid sequence: CASIGASKQFF.

The J gene is TRBJ1-2, the V gene TRBV27; the D gene is possibly TRBD1 (5 bases). Germline values: CDR1 MNHEY, CDR2 SMNVEV (reference sequence). CDR3 length: 14 residues. Trimming shortened V by 6 bases and J by 8 bases, and 19 bases separated the two germline ends. The CDR3 DNA reads as TGTGCCAGCAGCCAACTTGGGGCGGGGCAGGGCTACACCTTC. Amino acid sequence: CASSQLGAGQGYTF.

The CDR3 sequence: CAIQGNTGELFF. In DNA, the CDR3 is TGTGCCATACAGGGGAACACCGGGGAGCTGTTTTTT. The genes are TRBV28 and TRBJ2-2; D is perhaps TRBD1 (6 bases). With 10 bases removed from V and 1 base from J, the gap between germline ends came to 7 bases. Germline V gene data show CDR1 as MDHEN and CDR2 as SYDVKM. CDR3 size: 12 residues.

The chain uses TRBV18 and TRBJ2-1; perhaps TRBD2 as D (5 bases). Between the trimmed V and J ends, which lost 6 bases and 15 bases, there was a span of 15 bases. The CDR3 spans 11 residues. The V gene's germline CDR1 is KGHSH and CDR2 LQKENI. In nucleotides, the CDR3 is TGTGCCAGCTCTAGTTCCCTAGGGAGGTTCTTC. This translates into CASSSSLGRFF.

The gene calls are TRBV9 and TRBJ2-7, with D maybe TRBD2 (6 bases). The CDR3 covers 15 residues. V was cut by 3 bases and J by 4 bases, with 17 bases left in between. The germline V gene encodes CDR1 SGDLS and CDR2 YYNGEE. The DNA for the CDR3 is TGTGCCAGCAGCGCCGGGAGCAACGTGTTTTACGAGCAGTACTTC. Protein product: CASSAGSNVFYEQYF. Together with reference TRBV9 and TRBJ2-7, the CDR3 gives the full variable domain: DSGVTQTPKHLITATGQRVTLRCSPRSGDLSVYWYQQSLDQGLQFLIQYYNGEERAKGNILERFSAQQFPDLHSELNLSSLELGDSALYFCASSAGSNVFYEQYFGPGTRLTVT.

The chain carries TRBV7-9 and TRBJ2-5, with TRBD1 identical over 10 bases. Looked up from germline, CDR1 is SEHNR and CDR2 is FQNEAQ (reference sequence). The CDR3 has 14 residues. J was trimmed by 5 bases and V by 5 bases; bases with no gene match: 5. CDR3 loop: CASSVDRGRETQYF. DNA of the CDR3: TGTGCCAGCAGCGTAGACAGGGGGCGGGAGACCCAGTACTTC.

J is TRBJ2-1 and V is TRBV9; TRBD2 agrees at 11 bases. The CDR3 sequence is 16 residues long. Unmatched junction bases numbered 8, after V lost 2 bases and J lost 7 bases. CDR1 SGDLS and CDR2 YYNGEE come from the germline V gene. This CDR3 is CASSVGGLAATNEQFF. CDR3 DNA: TGTGCCAGCAGCGTGGGGGGACTAGCGGCTACTAATGAGCAGTTCTTC. The variable domain in full, with the rest retrieved from reference TRBV9 and TRBJ2-1, is DSGVTQTPKHLITATGQRVTLRCSPRSGDLSVYWYQQSLDQGLQFLIQYYNGEERAKGNILERFSAQQFPDLHSELNLSSLELGDSALYFCASSVGGLAATNEQFFGPGTRLTVL.

The rearrangement links TRBV14 to TRBJ1-1; 8 nucleotides agree with TRBD1. Germline V gives CDR1 SGHDN, CDR2 FVKESK. Trimming removed 2 bases from V and 3 bases from J; junction bases left unmatched: 2. The CDR3 extends over 14 amino acids. CDR3: CASSQTGGDTEAFF. The CDR3 DNA is TGTGCCAGCAGCCAAACAGGGGGGGACACTGAAGCTTTCTTT. The complete variable domain, with remaining parts taken from reference TRBV14 and TRBJ1-1, reads EAGVTQFPSHSVIEKGQTVTLRCDPISGHDNLYWYRRVMGKEIKFLLHFVKESKQDESGMPNNRFLAERTGGTYSTLKVQPAELEDSGVYFCASSQTGGDTEAFFGQGTRLTVV.

This clone was recorded once. The chain uses TRBV4-1 and TRBJ2-1; the D gene is possibly TRBD2 (6 bases). Germline-derived CDR1 and CDR2 are MGHRA and YSYEKL. The length of the CDR3 is 17 residues. The V end lost 3 bases, the J end lost 9 bases, and 24 bases lay between the germline ends. The CDR3 bases are TGCGCCAGCAGCCAGGCGGTGATAGCGGACCTTTTAGGTGAGCAGTTCTTC. Translated, it gives CASSQAVIADLLGEQFF.

The V and J genes are TRBV5-1 and TRBJ1-1; a weak D match, TRBD1 (6 bases). Trimming removed 4 bases from V and 5 bases from J, with 12 bases in between. Germline CDR1 is SGHRS and CDR2 is YFSETQ. CDR3 length: 13 amino acids. As DNA, the CDR3 is TGCGCCAGCAGCAGCCAAGGACAGACTGAAGCTTTCTTT. Translated: CASSSQGQTEAFF.

The rearrangement uses TRBV13 and TRBJ2-7, with D perhaps matching TRBD2 (5 bases). Trimming removed 4 bases from V and 4 bases from J, with 20 bases in between. The V gene's germline CDR1 is PRHDT and CDR2 FYEKMQ (reference sequence). CDR3 length: 16 residues. The CDR3 sequence is CASSSDRGSREYEQYF. CDR3 bases: TGTGCCAGCAGCTCAGATCGAGGGTCTCGGGAATACGAGCAGTACTTC.

The J gene is TRBJ2-1, the V gene TRBV5-6; a weak D match, TRBD2 (6 bases). The CDR3 has 15 residues. Germline CDR1 and CDR2: SGHDT and YYEEEE. Trimming left V 5 bases short and J 3 bases short, with 15 bases between. DNA of the CDR3: TGTGCCAGCAGGCCGACTAGGGTGCTCTACAATGAGCAGTTCTTC. Translation gives CASRPTRVLYNEQFF.

The chain recombines TRBV25-1 with TRBJ2-7, with unresolved D. The CDR3 is 12 residues long. The V end lost 3 bases, the J end lost 3 bases, and 6 bases lay between the germline ends. Germline V gene lookup returns CDR1 MGHDK and CDR2 SYGVNS. The CDR3 bases are TGTGCCAGCAGTGACAGTCGCTACGAGCAGTACTTC. It specifies CASSDSRYEQYF.

V gene TRBV7-9 combines with J gene TRBJ2-3; 10 positions agree with TRBD2. Germline V gene data show CDR1 as SEHNR and CDR2 as FQNEAQ (reference sequence). Trimming at V came to 0 bases and at J to 5 bases, leaving 8 bases not matched to a gene. This CDR3 is built from 17 residues. CDR3 residues: CASSLASLAGAGDTQYF. CDR3 in DNA: TGTGCCAGCAGCTTAGCGTCCCTAGCGGGGGCAGGAGATACGCAGTATTTT.

The V gene is TRBV6-5, the J gene TRBJ2-1; TRBD1 aligns across 11 bases. The germline V gene encodes CDR1 MNHEY and CDR2 SVGAGI. Germline trimming cut 6 bases from V and 2 bases from J; bases unmatched to any gene: 3. This CDR3 is 15 amino acids long. The CDR3 reads CASSRTGGPYNEQFF. CDR3 in DNA: TGTGCCAGCAGCCGGACAGGGGGCCCCTACAATGAGCAGTTCTTC.

The chain recombines TRBV29-1 with TRBJ1-1, with 12 bases that match TRBD1. The V gene's germline CDR1 is SQVTM and CDR2 ANQGSEA. This CDR3 contains 15 residues. Unmatched junction bases numbered 6, after V lost 7 bases and J lost 0 bases. DNA of the CDR3: TGCAGCGCCCGGGACAGGGGGCTTGTGAACACTGAAGCTTTCTTT. Protein product: CSARDRGLVNTEAFF.

V usage is TRBV2 and J usage is TRBJ2-7, with 13 bases fitting TRBD2. Germline CDR1 and CDR2: SNHLY and FYNNEI. J was trimmed by 0 bases and V by 8 bases; bases with no gene match: 10. The CDR3 is 17 amino acids. DNA of the CDR3: TGTGCCAGCGATGGACTAGCGGGAGTGCCCCCCTCCTACGAGCAGTACTTC. Its protein is CASDGLAGVPPSYEQYF.